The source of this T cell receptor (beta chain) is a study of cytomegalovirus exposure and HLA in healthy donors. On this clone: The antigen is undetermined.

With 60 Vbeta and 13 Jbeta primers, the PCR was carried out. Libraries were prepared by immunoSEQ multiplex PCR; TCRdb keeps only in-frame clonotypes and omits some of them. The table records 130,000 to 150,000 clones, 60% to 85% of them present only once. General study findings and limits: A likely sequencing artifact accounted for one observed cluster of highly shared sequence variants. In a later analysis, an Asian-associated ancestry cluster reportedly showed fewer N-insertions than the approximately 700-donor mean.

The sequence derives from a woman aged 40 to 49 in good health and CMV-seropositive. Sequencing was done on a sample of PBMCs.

CDR3 region: CASSVDVRLAEDTGELFF. CDR3 in DNA: TGTGCCAGCAGCGTAGATGTTCGACTAGCGGAGGACACCGGGGAGCTGTTTTTT. The chain uses TRBV9 and TRBJ2-2; 9 bases align to TRBD2. The V gene's germline CDR1 is SGDLS and CDR2 YYNGEE. The CDR3 loop spans 18 amino acids. The J segment lost 3 bases and the V segment lost 0 bases, leaving 9 bases of the junction unmatched.